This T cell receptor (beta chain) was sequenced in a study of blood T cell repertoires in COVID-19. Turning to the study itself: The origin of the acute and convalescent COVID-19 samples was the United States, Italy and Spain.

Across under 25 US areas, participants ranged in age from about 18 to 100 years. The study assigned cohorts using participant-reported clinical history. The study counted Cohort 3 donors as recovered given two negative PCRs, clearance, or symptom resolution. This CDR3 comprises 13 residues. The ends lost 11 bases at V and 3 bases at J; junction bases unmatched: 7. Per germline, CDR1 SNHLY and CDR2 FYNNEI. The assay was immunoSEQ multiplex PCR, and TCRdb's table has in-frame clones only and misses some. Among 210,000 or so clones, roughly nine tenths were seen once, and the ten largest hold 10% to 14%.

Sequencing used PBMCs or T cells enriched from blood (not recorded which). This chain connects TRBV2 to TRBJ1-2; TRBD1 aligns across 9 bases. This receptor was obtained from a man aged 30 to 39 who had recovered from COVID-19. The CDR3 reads CASGDRAHYGYTF. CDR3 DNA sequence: TGTGCCTCAGGGGACAGGGCACACTATGGCTACACCTTC.